This T cell receptor (beta chain) emerged from a study of blood T cells in healthy people across ages. Study-wide points: Naive CD4+ cell counts and diversity both ran higher in long-lived than in aged donors.

Each donor was a healthy Caucasian individual from Russia, aged about 6 to 95. Peripheral blood from each donor was collected in a volume of roughly 9.2 milliliters. This CDR3 is built from 13 residues. Germline V gene lookup returns CDR1 SGDLS and CDR2 YYNGEE. V was pared by 3 bases and J by 2 bases, with 2 bases of the junction left unmatched. This clonotype was detected many times. Its specificity is unknown. Sample-barcoded 5' priming and a J-beta primer mix drove a second PCR of roughly 6 to 12 cycles. Via MiXCR, TCRdb re-called the 5' RACE reads, giving one row per CDR3 protein. The table records over a million distinct CDR3 sequences, 42% of them present only once.

This clonotype was sampled from a woman aged 18-30 years in good health. V and J are TRBV9 and TRBJ2-7; 7 bases line up with TRBD1. Sequenced input: blood. The CDR3 DNA reads TGTGCCAGCAGCGCGGGACAGACCTACGAGCAGTACTTC. Its protein product is CASSAGQTYEQYF.